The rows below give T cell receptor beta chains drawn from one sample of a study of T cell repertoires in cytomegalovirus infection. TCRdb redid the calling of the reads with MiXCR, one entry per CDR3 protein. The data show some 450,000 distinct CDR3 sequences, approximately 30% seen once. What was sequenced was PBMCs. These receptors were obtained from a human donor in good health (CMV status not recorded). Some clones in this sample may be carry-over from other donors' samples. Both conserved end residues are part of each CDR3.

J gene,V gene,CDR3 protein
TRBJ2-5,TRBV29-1,CSVEDGGDGETQYF
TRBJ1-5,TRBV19,CASSITARDPGGPQHF
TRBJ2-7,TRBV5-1,CASSGRGDSYEQYF
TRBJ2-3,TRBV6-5,CASSYRQGNTDTQYF
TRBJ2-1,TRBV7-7,CASSLSGGPPNEQFF
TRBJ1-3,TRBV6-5,CASSYTDSFRGRSGNTIYF
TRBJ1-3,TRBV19,CASSPTTGNTIYF
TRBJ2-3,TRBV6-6,CASSVRTDRTDTQYF
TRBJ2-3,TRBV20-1,CSADTPLAAASTDTQYF
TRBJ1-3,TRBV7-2,CASSLQPIGRIAGNTIYF
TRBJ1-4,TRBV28,CASSGAQFATNEKLFF
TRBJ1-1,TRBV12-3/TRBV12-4,CASRPPGFGEAFF
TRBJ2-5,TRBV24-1,CATSDPTGREGTQYF
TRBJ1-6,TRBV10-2,CASRGPWGKGESPLHF
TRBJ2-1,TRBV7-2,CASSYVPLFAGGLNEQFF
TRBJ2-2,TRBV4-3,CASSQGGSQETGELFF
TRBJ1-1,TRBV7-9,CASSNGRAEAFF
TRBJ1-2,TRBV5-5,CASSLELTGYYGYTF
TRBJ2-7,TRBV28,CASSSRGTASYEQYF
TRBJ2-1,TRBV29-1,CSVLTGSSYNEQFF
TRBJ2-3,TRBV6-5,CASSSSGTRYDTDTQYF
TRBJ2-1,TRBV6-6,CASTALGTGSYNEQFF
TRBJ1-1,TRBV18,CASSPGTGTEAFF
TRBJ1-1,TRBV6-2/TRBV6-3,CASRPRTGWTEAFF
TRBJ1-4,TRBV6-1,CASVLSSTNEKLFF
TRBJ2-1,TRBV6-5,CASSRGPGGTDEQFF
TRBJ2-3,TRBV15,CATSREPGLANTDTQYF